The sequence of this TCR beta chain was determined in a study of identical twins. TCRdb re-called the 5' RACE reads through MiXCR, storing one row per CDR3 protein. Among 1.5 million to 2 million distinct CDR3 sequences listed, about 32% were seen once. This clonotype has only a few counts. The target antigen is unknown. Notes on the study in general: Because invariant MAIT and iNKT cells could be present, zero-insertion analyses could be partly confounded. Sequences that were beta out-of-frame showed weaker excess twin sharing. Donors were not followed over many years; analysis was cross-sectional.

The sequencing input was cord blood. This TCR came from a newborn girl in good health.

CDR3: CAISGGGDSLYNEQFF. The CDR3 region has the DNA TGTGCCATCAGTGGCGGGGGTGACTCCCTTTACAATGAGCAGTTCTTC. The chain couples TRBV10-3 to TRBJ2-1; 7 bases line up with TRBD2. The junction had 10 bases not matched to a gene; V was cut back by 4 bases and J by 4 bases. Germline V gives CDR1 ENHRY, CDR2 SYGVKD. The CDR3 contains 16 residues.